Detailed here is one T cell receptor (beta chain). Its specificity is not known. The V gene's germline CDR1 is MNHEY and CDR2 SMNVEV (reference sequence). Trimming removed 3 bases from V and 2 bases from J; junction bases left unmatched: 10. The CDR3 has 17 residues. This specimen belongs to a study of cytomegalovirus exposure and HLA in healthy donors. Study results and limitations: In vitro assays verified that a few CMV-associated chains recognized CMV antigens specifically.

Assay: immunoSEQ multiplex PCR; the TCRdb copy retains only in-frame clones and omits some. This table has about 65,000 clones, about 94% appearing once. The chain links TRBV27 to TRBJ2-1, with 7 bases fitting TRBD2. The sequence was collected from a man aged 18-30 years in good health and CMV-seropositive. The sequencing input was PBMCs. The DNA for the CDR3 is TGTGCCAGCAGTTTTTCTAGCGGAGCCCCAACCTACAATGAGCAGTTCTTC. It is translated as CASSFSSGAPTYNEQFF.